These 20 T cell receptor beta chains were all obtained from the same sample, sequenced in a study of blood T cell repertoires in COVID-19 (dated by TCRdb to 2020 to 2022). Libraries were made using the immunoSEQ multiplex PCR assay. TCRdb re-hosts the immuneACCESS table, in-frame sequences only. Its copies lack some clones; in the studies checked, an unresolved V gene accounts for under half of them, and the cause for the rest is not known. The sample table holds a few hundred thousand clones, of which about 90% were seen once. Jointly, the top ten make up under 0.7% of the sample. The material sequenced was PBMCs or T cells enriched from blood (not recorded which). The receptors come from a man aged 18 to 30 who had recovered from COVID-19.

The gene calls are TRBV9 and TRBJ2-7; D perhaps matches TRBD2 (7 bases). V lost 0 bases to trimming and J lost 4 bases, with 20 bases between them. Germline lookup yields CDR1 SGDLS and CDR2 YYNGEE. The CDR3 spans 17 residues. The CDR3 reads CASSVDGVWGGRYEQYF. In nucleotides, the CDR3 is TGTGCCAGCAGCGTAGATGGTGTATGGGGGGGCCGGTACGAGCAGTACTTC.

V gene TRBV5-6 combines with J gene TRBJ1-3; D uncertain. Germline assignment: CDR1 SGHDT and CDR2 YYEEEE. CDR3 length: 15 amino acids. The germline V and J ends were trimmed by 1 base and 0 bases, with 8 bases remaining between them. Here the CDR3 DNA reads TGTGCCAGCAGCTTGCGACTGAGCTCTGGAAACACCATATATTTT. Protein: CASSLRLSSGNTIYF.

The chain joins TRBV5-4 to TRBJ2-5, with 9 nucleotides matching TRBD2. Unmatched junction bases numbered 7, after V lost 0 bases and J lost 4 bases. Germline V CDR1 and CDR2: SGHNT, YYREEE (reference sequence). There are 16 residues in the CDR3. The chain's CDR3 is CASSLELAGVGETQYF. Here the CDR3 DNA reads TGTGCCAGCAGCTTGGAATTAGCGGGAGTAGGAGAGACCCAGTACTTC.

This chain connects TRBV2 to TRBJ2-1; a weak D match, TRBD1 (6 bases). V was clipped by 4 bases and J by 4 bases, with 8 bases between them. The length of the CDR3 is 13 residues. Germline V gene lookup returns CDR1 SNHLY and CDR2 FYNNEI. For the CDR3, the DNA is TGTGCCAGCAGTGCGACAGGTTACAATGAGCAGTTCTTC. Translated, it gives CASSATGYNEQFF. The full variable domain, in which reference TRBV2 and TRBJ2-1 provide the parts outside the CDR3, is EPEVTQTPSHQVTQMGQEVILRCVPISNHLYFYWYRQILGQKVEFLVSFYNNEISEKSEIFDDQFSVERPDGSNFTLKIRSTKLEDSAMYFCASSATGYNEQFFGPGTRLTVL.

The rearrangement joins TRBV27 to TRBJ1-2; D remains unclear. Trimming pared 5 bases from V and 3 bases from J, leaving 7 bases between. CDR3 size: 12 residues. CDR1 MNHEY and CDR2 SMNVEV come from the germline V gene (reference sequence). CDR3 protein: CASSGGDYGYTF. The CDR3, as DNA: TGTGCCAGCAGTGGCGGGGACTATGGCTACACCTTC.

The chain has TRBV11-3 and TRBJ2-7; 7 nucleotides agree with TRBD2. The ends lost 3 bases at V and 3 bases at J; junction bases unmatched: 8. The CDR3 is made up of 15 amino acids. Germline CDR1 is SGHNT and CDR2 is YENEEA. The CDR3 is CASSLAGGGNYEQYF. The CDR3, as DNA: TGTGCCAGCAGCTTGGCTGGGGGGGGAAACTACGAGCAGTACTTC.

The genes are TRBV5-1 and TRBJ2-1; D is possibly TRBD2 (6 bases). Between the trimmed V and J ends, which lost 0 bases and 7 bases, there was a span of 14 bases. Germline loops: CDR1 SGHRS, CDR2 YFSETQ. This CDR3 is 15 amino acids long. CDR3 coding DNA: TGCGCCAGCAGCTTGGAGTTTCCGGGGGTAAATGAGCAGTTCTTC. This gives the protein CASSLEFPGVNEQFF.

The chain joins TRBV7-9 to TRBJ2-7; 12 nucleotides line up with TRBD2. Trimming removed 5 bases from V and 6 bases from J; junction bases left unmatched: 8. This CDR3 contains 15 residues. In germline, CDR1 is SEHNR, CDR2 FQNEAQ (reference sequence). The CDR3 sequence is CASSPRLAGVVEQYF. CDR3 sequence (DNA): TGTGCCAGCAGCCCCAGACTAGCGGGAGTCGTCGAGCAGTACTTC. Full variable domain (rest looked up from reference TRBV7-9 and TRBJ2-7): DTGVSQNPRHKITKRGQNVTFRCDPISEHNRLYWYRQTLGQGPEFLTYFQNEAQLEKSRLLSDRFSAERPKGSFSTLEIQRTEQGDSAMYLCASSPRLAGVVEQYFGPGTRLTVT.

The V gene is TRBV19, the J gene TRBJ1-1; D is undetermined. CDR1 and CDR2 from the germline V gene are LNHDA and SQIVND (reference sequence). This CDR3 is built from 14 residues. Trimming took 0 bases from V and 6 from J, leaving 11 bases between them. The CDR3 sequence is CASSIDRYGAEAFF. The CDR3 coding sequence is TGTGCCAGTAGTATAGATCGATATGGAGCTGAAGCTTTCTTT.

The CDR3 bases are TGTGCCAGCAGCCCACGGGCGGGAGTAGATACAGATACGCAGTATTTT. It translates to CASSPRAGVDTDTQYF. The chain links TRBV7-9 to TRBJ2-3; 7 bases align to TRBD2. V shed 5 bases, J shed 3 bases, and the junction held 11 bases outside the gene matches. CDR1 is SEHNR, CDR2 FQNEAQ, per germline (reference sequence). This CDR3 comprises 16 residues.

The chain employs TRBV10-2 and TRBJ2-2; 9 bases line up with TRBD2. The junction had 16 bases not matched to a gene; V was cut back by 6 bases and J by 5 bases. Per germline, CDR1 WSHSY and CDR2 SAAADI. The CDR3 length is 18 residues. The DNA of the CDR3 is TGCGCCAGCAGAGAACAAGCGAGTAGCGGGAGCCGGACCGGGGAGCTGTTTTTT. Residues: CASREQASSGSRTGELFF.

The chain uses TRBV5-1 and TRBJ1-6, with D possibly matching TRBD1 (6 bases). CDR1 and CDR2 (germline): SGHRS, YFSETQ. This CDR3 has 15 residues. The germline V and J ends were trimmed by 1 base and 8 bases, with 13 bases remaining between them. This CDR3 is CASSLQPGVDSPLHF. CDR3 sequence (DNA): TGCGCCAGCAGCTTGCAGCCAGGGGTGGATTCACCCCTCCACTTT.

The chain recombines TRBV2 with TRBJ2-2; 13 bases are a match to TRBD2. Losses at the gene ends were 3 bases for V and 11 bases for J; bases not matched to a gene: 0. The CDR3 covers 13 residues. Germline CDR1 and CDR2: SNHLY and FYNNEI. The CDR3 region has the DNA TGTGCCAGCAGTGAGGGACTAGCGGGAGAGCTGTTTTTT. This sequence encodes CASSEGLAGELFF.

The V call is TRBV3-1 (or the pseudogene TRBV3-2), the J call TRBJ1-1; 8 positions agree with TRBD1. Germline V gene sequence: CDR1 LGHDT, CDR2 YNNKEL (reference sequence). There are 15 residues in the CDR3. The trim removed 4 bases at V and 5 bases at J, leaving 9 bases unmatched. The CDR3 sequence: CASSPRAGGFTEAFF. CDR3 bases: TGTGCCAGCAGCCCCCGGGCAGGGGGCTTTACTGAAGCTTTCTTT.

The chain links TRBV5-6 to TRBJ1-2; the match to TRBD1 covers 7 bases. Germline assignment: CDR1 SGHDT and CDR2 YYEEEE. V trimming: 0 bases; J trimming: 3 bases; junction bases outside the gene matches: 2. There are 14 residues in the CDR3. The CDR3 bases are TGTGCCAGCAGCTTGGTTACAGGGGACTATGGCTACACCTTC. Translation gives CASSLVTGDYGYTF.

This clone was seen once. CDR3 coding DNA: TGTGCCAGCATGACTGGGTCGGGGGACTATGGCTACACCTTC. This gives the protein CASMTGSGDYGYTF. The chain is built from TRBV28 and TRBJ1-2; perhaps TRBD1 as D (5 bases). Germline V lookup: CDR1 MDHEN, CDR2 SYDVKM. The V end was cut by 7 bases, the J end by 3 bases, with 15 bases between. The CDR3 extends over 14 amino acids.

The V gene is TRBV28, the J gene TRBJ2-5, with 11 bases fitting TRBD2. Germline CDR1 MDHEN, CDR2 SYDVKM. The CDR3 loop spans 15 amino acids. V trimming: 4 bases; J trimming: 6 bases; junction bases outside the gene matches: 7. CDR3 DNA sequence: TGTGCCAGCAGTTCCAGGACTAGCGGGTCGAAGACCCAGTACTTC. As protein: CASSSRTSGSKTQYF. Drawing the rest from reference TRBV28 and TRBJ2-5, the complete variable domain is DVKVTQSSRYLVKRTGEKVFLECVQDMDHENMFWYRQDPGLGLRLIYFSYDVKMKEKGDIPEGYSVSREKKERFSLILESASTNQTSMYLCASSSRTSGSKTQYFGPGTRLLVL.

The chain couples TRBV9 to TRBJ2-2; TRBD2 matches 14 bases. The CDR3 contains 16 residues. V lost 3 bases and J lost 5; bases outside the gene matches: 3. Germline V gene lookup returns CDR1 SGDLS and CDR2 YYNGEE. The CDR3 is CASSGGLAGGTGELFF. The CDR3, as DNA: TGTGCCAGCAGCGGCGGACTAGCGGGGGGAACCGGGGAGCTGTTTTTT.

This clone was counted a few times. The chain combines TRBV19 with TRBJ2-1, with TRBD1 identical over 10 bases. CDR3 length: 15 residues. Per the germline V gene, CDR1 is LNHDA and CDR2 is SQIVND (reference sequence). V was pared by 4 bases and J by 4 bases, with 4 bases of the junction left unmatched. The CDR3 coding sequence is TGTGCCAGTAGTACCGACAGGGGGCGATACAATGAGCAGTTCTTC. It translates to CASSTDRGRYNEQFF.

The V gene is TRBV28, the J gene TRBJ2-7; a possible D gene is TRBD2 (6 bases). This CDR3 spans 14 amino acids. Germline V gene lookup returns CDR1 MDHEN and CDR2 SYDVKM. The V end was cut by 6 bases, the J end by 2 bases, with 14 bases between. CDR3 bases: TGTGCCAGCAGACCCGGGACTGGGACCTACGAGCAGTACTTC. Translation gives CASRPGTGTYEQYF.